These T cell receptor beta chains were read from a single sample in a study of blood T cell repertoires in COVID-19. The table came from immunoSEQ multiplex PCR; TCRdb's copy has only in-frame clones and leaves some out. The sample holds some 140,000 clones, about 86% seen once. The sample comprised peripheral blood. Receptor source: a woman aged 60-75 years with active or convalescent COVID-19. CDR3s include the opening cysteine and the closing phenylalanine or tryptophan. Each record gives: V gene, clone size, J gene, D gene, CDR3 DNA, CDR3 protein. D genes are given only for firm matches. Some rows mark clone size as missing; the rest say once, few, many or name a class of expanded clone.

>TRBV7-6|NA|TRBJ1-5|NA
TGTGCCAGCAGCTTAGGACAGGATCAGCCCCAGCATTTT
CASSLGQDQPQHF
>TRBV3-1/TRBV3-2|NA|TRBJ2-7|TRBD1
TGTGCCAGCAGCCCAGGACAGGGGGCGTGCTCCTTC
CASSPGQGACSF
>TRBV18|NA|TRBJ2-3|NA
TGTGCCAGCTCACCTCAAATGACGGACACTAGCACAGATACGCAGTATTTT
CASSPQMTDTSTDTQYF
>TRBV5-4|NA|TRBJ1-2|NA
TGTGCCAGCAGCTTGGGTTCTGACTATGGCTACACCTTC
CASSLGSDYGYTF
>TRBV19|NA|TRBJ2-5|NA
TGTGCCAGTAGTACCACCCGGACAGTACAAGAGACCCAGTACTTC
CASSTTRTVQETQYF
>TRBV6-2/TRBV6-3|few|TRBJ2-7|TRBD1
TGTGCCAGCAGTTCCCGGGGACAGGAACACTACGAGCAGTACTTC
CASSSRGQEHYEQYF
>TRBV30|NA|TRBJ1-2|TRBD1
TGTGCCTGGAGTGTCATGGACAGGGGGCATAGGGATGGCTACACCTTC
CAWSVMDRGHRDGYTF
>TRBV28|NA|TRBJ2-3|NA
TGTGCCAGCAAGGGGGAGTATACGCAGTATTTT
CASKGEYTQYF
>TRBV2|NA|TRBJ1-2|TRBD1
TGTGCCAGCAGTGACGGCCAGGGGGCTTATGGCTACACCTTC
CASSDGQGAYGYTF
>TRBV28|NA|TRBJ1-6|NA
TGTGCCAGCAGACACCAGATGACAGTCTTTAATTCACCCCTCCACTTT
CASRHQMTVFNSPLHF
>TRBV11-1|NA|TRBJ2-1|TRBD2
TGTGCCAGCAGCTTAAGCGGGATCAGCTCCTACAATGAGCAGTTCTTC
CASSLSGISSYNEQFF
>TRBV7-9|once|TRBJ2-5|NA
TGTGCCAGCAGGGGAAATAGAGTAGGGGAAGAGACCCAGTACTTC
CASRGNRVGEETQYF
>TRBV28|few|TRBJ1-5|NA
TGTGCCAGCAGAAAACGGGGACATAGCAATCAGCCCCAGCATTTT
CASRKRGHSNQPQHF
>TRBV7-8|NA|TRBJ1-1|TRBD1
TGTGCCAGCAGCTTGGTTACAGTAGGGGGCGTAGCTTTCTTT
CASSLVTVGGVAFF
>TRBV5-4|NA|TRBJ2-7|TRBD2
TGTGCCAGCAGCTTGTTACCAGGACTAGCGGGATCCCACTTC
CASSLLPGLAGSHF
>TRBV14|few|TRBJ1-4|NA
TGTGCCAGCAGCCAAGATTTACGCGCCTCAGGGGAAAAACTGTTTTTT
CASSQDLRASGEKLFF
>TRBV30|NA|TRBJ2-7|NA
TGTGCCTGGAGTCCCGAACAGTTCCACGAGCAGTACTTC
CAWSPEQFHEQYF
>TRBV5-1|few|TRBJ2-2|NA
TGCGCCAGTAATCCAGCGGAGAGGGCCGGGGAGCTGTTTTTT
CASNPAERAGELFF
>TRBV2|NA|TRBJ2-7|NA
TGTGCCAGCACACGGGGTACCTACGAGCAGTACTTC
CASTRGTYEQYF
>TRBV7-3|NA|TRBJ2-4|NA
TGTGCCAGCATTCTAAGAAGCGAACAAAACATTCAGTACTTC
CASILRSEQNIQYF
>TRBV4-3|few|TRBJ2-7|NA
TGCGCCAGCAGCCAAGATGACGCCCGGTCGGGAGAAAAGGGGTACGAGCAGTACTTC
CASSQDDARSGEKGYEQYF
>TRBV6-6|few|TRBJ2-3|TRBD2
TGTGCCAGCAGTTACCGGGGGGGAACAGATACGCAGTATTTT
CASSYRGGTDTQYF
>TRBV12-3/TRBV12-4|NA|TRBJ1-2|NA
TGTGCCAGCAGTCCACAGGGACGGTCTGGCTACACCTTC
CASSPQGRSGYTF
>TRBV28|NA|TRBJ2-2|NA
TGTGCCAGCAGTTCCGACAGCCGCGGCACCGGGGAGCTGTTTTTT
CASSSDSRGTGELFF
>TRBV3-1/TRBV3-2|NA|TRBJ1-3|NA
TGTGCCAGCAGCCCGTCGGAGGGTAGTCTCTCTGGAAACACCATATATTTT
CASSPSEGSLSGNTIYF